This T cell receptor (beta chain) was found in a study of T cells in Graves' hyperthyroidism and ophthalmopathy. Overall study context: Peripheral blood was drawn at first diagnosis, prior to all treatment.

RNA transcripts yielded amplified TCR beta CDR3 regions. A first-round RT-PCR of the TCR CDR3 used the HTBI primer set. TCRdb itself ran the multiplex PCR reads through MiXCR, one entry per CDR3 protein. The sample consists of about 690,000 distinct CDR3 sequences, 15% to 20% of them appearing once. V lost 1 base and J lost 6, with 8 bases in between. The CDR3 runs to 13 residues. Graves' hyperthyroidism was deemed stable absent ophthalmopathy progression within 18 months. Findings and caveats of the study: In validation, the model predicted ophthalmopathy. These predictions came a median about 6.5 months before onset.

This clonotype was found many times. Antigen: not known. This receptor was obtained from a man in his fifties with Graves' hyperthyroidism. The sequenced sample was blood. V is TRBV12-3 or TRBV12-4 and J is TRBJ2-3; tentative D call: TRBD2 (5 bases). The CDR3 sequence is CASSLGTQDTQYF. CDR3 nucleotides: TGTGCCAGCAGTTTAGGGACTCAGGATACGCAGTATTTT.